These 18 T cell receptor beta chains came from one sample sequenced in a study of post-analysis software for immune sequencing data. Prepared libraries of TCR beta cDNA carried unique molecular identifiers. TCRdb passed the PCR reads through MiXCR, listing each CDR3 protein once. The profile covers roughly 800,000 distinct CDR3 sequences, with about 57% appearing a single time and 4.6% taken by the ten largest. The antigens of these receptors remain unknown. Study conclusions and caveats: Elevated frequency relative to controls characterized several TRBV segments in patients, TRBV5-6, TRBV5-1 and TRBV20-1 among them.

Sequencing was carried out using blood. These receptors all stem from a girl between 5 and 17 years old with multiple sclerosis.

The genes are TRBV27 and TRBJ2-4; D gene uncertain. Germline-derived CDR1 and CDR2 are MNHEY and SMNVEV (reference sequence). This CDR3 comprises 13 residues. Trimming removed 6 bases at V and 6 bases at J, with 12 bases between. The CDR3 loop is CASRPGFGNIQYF. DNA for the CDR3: TGTGCCAGCAGGCCCGGTTTCGGAAACATTCAGTACTTC.

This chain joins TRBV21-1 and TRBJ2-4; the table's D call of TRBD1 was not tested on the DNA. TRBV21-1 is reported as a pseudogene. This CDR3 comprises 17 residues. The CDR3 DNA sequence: TGTGCCAGGATCGAACGGCAGGGGGCGAGAGCCAAAAACATTCAGTACTTC. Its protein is CARIERQGARAKNIQYF.

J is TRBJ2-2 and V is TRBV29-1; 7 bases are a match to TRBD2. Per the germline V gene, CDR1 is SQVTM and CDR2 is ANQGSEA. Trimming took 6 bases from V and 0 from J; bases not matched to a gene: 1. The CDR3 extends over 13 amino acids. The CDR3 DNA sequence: TGCAGCGTCCTAGCGGCGAACACCGGGGAGCTGTTTTTT. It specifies CSVLAANTGELFF.

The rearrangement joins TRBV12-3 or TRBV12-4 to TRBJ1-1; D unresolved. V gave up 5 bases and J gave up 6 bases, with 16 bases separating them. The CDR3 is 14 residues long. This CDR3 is CASSLTLSASEAFF. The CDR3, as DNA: TGTGCCAGCAGTCTTACATTATCGGCGTCTGAAGCTTTCTTT.

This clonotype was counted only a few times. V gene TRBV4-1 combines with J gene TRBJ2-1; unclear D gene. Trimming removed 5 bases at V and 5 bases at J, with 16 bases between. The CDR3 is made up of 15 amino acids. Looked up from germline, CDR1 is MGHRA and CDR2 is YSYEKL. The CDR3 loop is CASSLTPRVHNEQFF. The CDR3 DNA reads TGCGCCAGCAGCTTAACCCCCCGGGTCCACAATGAGCAGTTCTTC.

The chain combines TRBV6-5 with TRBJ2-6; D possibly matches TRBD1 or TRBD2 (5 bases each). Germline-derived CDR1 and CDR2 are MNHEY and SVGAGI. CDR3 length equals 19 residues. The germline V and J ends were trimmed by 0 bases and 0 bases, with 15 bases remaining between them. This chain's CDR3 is CASSYSKGSRPSGANVLTF. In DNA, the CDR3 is TGTGCCAGCAGTTACTCTAAGGGGAGCCGCCCCTCTGGGGCCAACGTCCTGACTTTC.

The CDR3, as DNA: TGTGCCACCCAGGACAGGGGATCCTATGGCTACACCTTC. Its protein is CATQDRGSYGYTF. V gene TRBV10-3 combines with J gene TRBJ1-2; 9 bases map to TRBD1. With 10 bases clipped from V and 4 bases from J, the junction kept 7 bases outside the gene matches. CDR1 ENHRY and CDR2 SYGVKD come from the germline V gene. CDR3 length: 13 amino acids.

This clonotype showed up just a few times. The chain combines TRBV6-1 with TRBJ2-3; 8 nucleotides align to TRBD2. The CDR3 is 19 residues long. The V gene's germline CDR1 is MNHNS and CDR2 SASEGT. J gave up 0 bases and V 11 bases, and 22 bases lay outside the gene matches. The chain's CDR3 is CACWRAGSMSSGSTDTQYF. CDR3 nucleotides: TGTGCCTGCTGGAGGGCAGGGAGTATGTCTAGCGGGAGCACAGATACGCAGTATTTT.

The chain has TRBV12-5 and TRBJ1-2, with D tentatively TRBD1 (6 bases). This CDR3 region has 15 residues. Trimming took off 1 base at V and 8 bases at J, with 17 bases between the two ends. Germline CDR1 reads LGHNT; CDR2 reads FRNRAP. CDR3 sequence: CASGLAGQWKEGYTF. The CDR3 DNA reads TGTGCTAGTGGTTTGGCCGGACAGTGGAAAGAGGGCTACACCTTC.

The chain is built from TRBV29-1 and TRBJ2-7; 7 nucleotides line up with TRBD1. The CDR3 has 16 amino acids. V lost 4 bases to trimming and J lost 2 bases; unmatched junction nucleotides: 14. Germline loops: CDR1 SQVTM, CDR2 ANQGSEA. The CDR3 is CSVGARAGGGTYEQYF. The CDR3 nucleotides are TGCAGCGTTGGGGCCCGCGCAGGGGGTGGTACCTACGAGCAGTACTTC.

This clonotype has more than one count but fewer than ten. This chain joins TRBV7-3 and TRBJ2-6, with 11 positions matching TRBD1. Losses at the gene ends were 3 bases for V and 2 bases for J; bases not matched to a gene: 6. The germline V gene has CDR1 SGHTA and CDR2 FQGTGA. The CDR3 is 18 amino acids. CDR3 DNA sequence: TGTGCCAGCAGCTTTCGGGACAGGGGGTTACCTGGGGCCAACGTCCTGACTTTC. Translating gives CASSFRDRGLPGANVLTF. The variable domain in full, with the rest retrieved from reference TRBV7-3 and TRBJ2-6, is GAGVSQTPSNKVTEKGKYVELRCDPISGHTALYWYRQSLGQGPEFLIYFQGTGAADDSGLPNDRFFAVRPEGSVSTLKIQRTERGDSAVYLCASSFRDRGLPGANVLTFGAGSRLTVL.

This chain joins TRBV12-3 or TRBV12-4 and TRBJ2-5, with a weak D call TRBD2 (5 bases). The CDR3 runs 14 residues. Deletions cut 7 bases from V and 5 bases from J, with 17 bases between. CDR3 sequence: CASTSSSRFETQYF. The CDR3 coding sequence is TGTGCCAGCACCTCGTCTAGCCGGTTTGAGACCCAGTACTTC.

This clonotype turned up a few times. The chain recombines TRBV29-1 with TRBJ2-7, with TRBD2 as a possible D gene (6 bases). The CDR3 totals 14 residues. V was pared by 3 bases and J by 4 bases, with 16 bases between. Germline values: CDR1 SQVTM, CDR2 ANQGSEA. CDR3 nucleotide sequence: TGCAGCGTTGAGACTATCGGGAGAGGGTACGAGCAGTACTTC. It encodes CSVETIGRGYEQYF.

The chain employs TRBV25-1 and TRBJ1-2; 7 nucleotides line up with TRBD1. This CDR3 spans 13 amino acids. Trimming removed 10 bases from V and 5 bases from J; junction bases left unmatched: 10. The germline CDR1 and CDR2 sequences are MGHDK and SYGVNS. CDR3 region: CANSRGGNYGYTF. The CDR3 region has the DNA TGTGCCAACAGCCGAGGGGGCAATTATGGCTACACCTTC.

CDR3 protein: CSASFFASGGFNEQFF. The CDR3 region has the DNA TGCAGTGCTAGCTTCTTCGCTAGCGGGGGGTTCAATGAGCAGTTCTTC. This rearrangement joins TRBV20-1 to TRBJ2-1; 11 bases match TRBD2. The CDR3 spans 16 residues. Trimming at V came to 3 bases and at J to 6 bases, leaving 10 bases not matched to a gene. Per germline, CDR1 DFQATT and CDR2 SNEGSKA (reference sequence).

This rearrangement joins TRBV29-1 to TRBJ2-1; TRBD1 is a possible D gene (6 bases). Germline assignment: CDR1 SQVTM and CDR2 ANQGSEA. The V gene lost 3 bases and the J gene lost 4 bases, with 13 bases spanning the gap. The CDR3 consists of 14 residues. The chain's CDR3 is CSVDSGQVYNEQFF. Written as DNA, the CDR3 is TGCAGCGTTGACTCGGGACAAGTTTACAATGAGCAGTTCTTC.

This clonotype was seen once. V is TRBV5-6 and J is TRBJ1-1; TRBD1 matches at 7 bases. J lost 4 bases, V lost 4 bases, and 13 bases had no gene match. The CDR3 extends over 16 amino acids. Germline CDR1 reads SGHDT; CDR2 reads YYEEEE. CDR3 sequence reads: CASSPDRVPLGTEAFF. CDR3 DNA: TGTGCCAGCAGCCCCGACAGGGTGCCTCTTGGCACTGAAGCTTTCTTT.

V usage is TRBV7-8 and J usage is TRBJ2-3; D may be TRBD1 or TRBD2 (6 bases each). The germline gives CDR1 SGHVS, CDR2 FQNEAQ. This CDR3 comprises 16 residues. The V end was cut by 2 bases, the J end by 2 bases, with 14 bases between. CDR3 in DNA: TGTGCCAGCAGCTTACGGGGGCCTTTGCCCACAGATACGCAGTATTTT. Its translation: CASSLRGPLPTDTQYF.